The 25 T cell receptor beta chains below all came from one sample that was sequenced in a study of blood T cells in healthy people across ages. Combining a sample-barcoded 5' primer with a J-beta primer mix, a second PCR ran for roughly 7 to 11 cycles. TCRdb independently ran MiXCR on the 5' RACE reads; one entry per CDR3 protein. This sample yields about 1.7 million distinct CDR3 sequences, of which roughly 30% are seen a single time; 7.7% belongs to the top ten. Sample: blood. The source is a woman in her twenties or thirties in good health.

The chain is built from TRBV7-2 and TRBJ2-5, with 14 positions matching TRBD2. The CDR3 extends over 19 amino acids. Trimming cost V 5 bases and J 2 bases; bases outside gene matches: 13. The germline gives CDR1 SGHTA, CDR2 FQGNSA. In nucleotides, the CDR3 is TGTGCCAGCAGCCCCGACCGGACTAGCGGGGGGCATATACAAGAGACCCAGTACTTC. Its protein is CASSPDRTSGGHIQETQYF.

The chain couples TRBV5-1 to TRBJ2-1; D is possibly TRBD2 (6 bases). Germline CDR1 is SGHRS and CDR2 is YFSETQ. V was trimmed by 0 bases and J by 4 bases, leaving 14 bases between them. The CDR3 is 16 amino acids. CDR3 in DNA: TGCGCCAGCAGCTTGGTAGTCGGGGGACCTTACAATGAGCAGTTCTTC. Translating gives CASSLVVGGPYNEQFF.

Concerning this clonotype itself: A much larger clone lies a single base off, so this may be a read error. The chain's CDR3 is CASSWTGGMNGQFF. The CDR3 nucleotides are TGCGCCAGCAGCTGGACAGGGGGCATGAATGGGCAGTTCTTC. The genes are TRBV5-1 and TRBJ2-1, with 11 bases that match TRBD1. The CDR3 sequence is 14 residues long. Germline-derived CDR1 and CDR2 are SGHRS and YFSETQ.

The chain combines TRBV12-5 with TRBJ1-5; 8 bases match TRBD1. The length of the CDR3 is 14 residues. The trim removed 5 bases at V and 5 bases at J, leaving 5 bases unmatched. The V gene's germline CDR1 is LGHNT and CDR2 FRNRAP. CDR3 sequence reads: CASGTTTGDQPQHF. The CDR3 DNA is TGTGCTAGTGGTACGACGACAGGGGATCAGCCCCAGCATTTT.

The V and J genes are TRBV5-1 and TRBJ2-7, with D perhaps TRBD2 (5 bases). The CDR3 sequence is 15 residues long. Germline CDR1 is SGHRS and CDR2 is YFSETQ. Trimming took off 0 bases at V and 9 bases at J, with 19 bases between the two ends. CDR3 protein: CASSLANGISQVQYF. The CDR3 DNA sequence: TGCGCCAGCAGCTTGGCGAACGGGATTTCCCAAGTGCAGTACTTC.

The gene calls are TRBV20-1 and TRBJ1-1; no definite D call. From germline, CDR1 is DFQATT and CDR2 SNEGSKA (reference sequence). The CDR3 totals 14 residues. Deletions cut 2 bases from V and 1 base from J, with 11 bases between. The CDR3 spells CSARRSGGNTEAFF. The CDR3, as DNA: TGCAGTGCTAGAAGGTCTGGCGGGAACACTGAAGCTTTCTTT.

The chain has TRBV7-2 and TRBJ1-1; 7 bases agree with TRBD1. The CDR3 contains 18 residues. Germline assignment: CDR1 SGHTA and CDR2 FQGNSA. Losses at the gene ends were 0 bases for V and 1 base for J; bases not matched to a gene: 11. The DNA of the CDR3 is TGTGCCAGCAGCTTAGCGTTGAGGGGGCTTGTGGCGAACACTGAAGCTTTCTTT. This codes for CASSLALRGLVANTEAFF.

Details on this clonotype: A much larger clonotype is one base distant, so this may be a read error. The rearrangement joins TRBV7-6 to TRBJ2-5; no definite D call. The DNA end is a closer match to TRBJ2-7, so the J assignment may be wrong. CDR3 size: 15 residues. Germline V CDR1 and CDR2: SGHVS, FNYEAQ. In DNA form, the CDR3 reads TGTGCCAGCAGCGCGAGCGACACCAAAACCTACGAGCAGTACTTC. Translation gives CASSASDTKTYEQYF.

In this sample, this clonotype turned up a few times. The rearrangement joins TRBV5-1 to TRBJ2-3; TRBD2 matches at 9 bases. Germline V gene sequence: CDR1 SGHRS, CDR2 YFSETQ. This CDR3 is 14 amino acids long. The V segment lost 3 bases and the J segment 6 bases; nucleotides outside the gene matches: 5. The CDR3 loop reads CASSSGTSPDTQYF. CDR3 nucleotide sequence: TGCGCCAGCAGCTCCGGGACTAGCCCGGATACGCAGTATTTT. The entire variable domain, with the rest obtained from reference TRBV5-1 and TRBJ2-3, is as follows: KAGVTQTPRYLIKTRGQQVTLSCSPISGHRSVSWYQQTPGQGLQFLFEYFSETQRNKGNFPGRFSGRQFSNSRSEMNVSTLELGDSALYLCASSSGTSPDTQYFGPGTRLTVL.

This clonotype came up once. It is unclear where the CDR3 begins or ends on the DNA, so no DNA is shown, and the CDR3 is as TCRdb lists it. This sequence joins TRBV20-1 and TRBJ1-2; the listed D gene, TRBD1, was not tested against the DNA. Germline CDR1 is DFQATT and CDR2 is SNEGSKA (reference sequence). The CDR3 is 16 amino acids in total, end residues counted. CDR3 sequence reads: CGASTLGQGANYGCTF.

This clonotype was observed a few times. This chain connects TRBV2 to TRBJ2-5, with 11 bases that match TRBD1. Germline V gene sequence: CDR1 SNHLY, CDR2 FYNNEI. With 4 bases clipped from V and 5 bases from J, the junction kept 6 bases outside the gene matches. The length of the CDR3 is 15 residues. The CDR3 loop is CASSAGTGGLETQYF. The CDR3 coding sequence is TGTGCCAGCAGTGCCGGGACAGGGGGATTGGAGACCCAGTACTTC. The full variable domain, in which reference TRBV2 and TRBJ2-5 provide the parts outside the CDR3, is EPEVTQTPSHQVTQMGQEVILRCVPISNHLYFYWYRQILGQKVEFLVSFYNNEISEKSEIFDDQFSVERPDGSNFTLKIRSTKLEDSAMYFCASSAGTGGLETQYFGPGTRLLVL.

This clonotype was seen a single time. The chain carries TRBV12-3 or TRBV12-4 and TRBJ2-4; TRBD2 aligns across 8 bases. The J call may be wrong; the DNA end is better matched by TRBJ2-7. This CDR3 region has 16 residues. The CDR3 DNA follows: TGTGCCAGCAGTCCCGGGGGGGGCGGGGTCTCCTACGAGCAGTACTTC. Its protein product is CASSPGGGGVSYEQYF.

This clonotype turned up a few times. The chain uses TRBV18 and TRBJ2-7; either TRBD1 or TRBD2 may fit D (5 bases each). From germline, CDR1 is KGHSH and CDR2 LQKENI. This CDR3 has 15 residues. V lost 0 bases to trimming and J lost 3 bases, with 12 bases between them. CDR3 region: CASSPPSGLFYEQYF. The CDR3 DNA reads TGTGCCAGCTCACCACCCTCGGGGCTTTTCTACGAGCAGTACTTC.

The V gene is TRBV4-1, the J gene TRBJ2-7; D is ambiguous. V was shortened by 1 base and J by 0 bases, with 22 bases between the two germline ends. Germline V gene lookup returns CDR1 MGHRA and CDR2 YSYEKL. The CDR3 is 19 amino acids. The DNA of the CDR3 is TGCGCCAGCAGCCAAGGTAGCATGAAAGGACCAAAAAGCTCCTACGAGCAGTACTTC. Amino acids: CASSQGSMKGPKSSYEQYF.

The V and J genes are TRBV6-4 and TRBJ2-3; 10 bases map to TRBD2. With V trimmed by 0 bases and J by 0 bases, 6 bases remained unmatched. CDR1 MRHNA and CDR2 SNTAGT come from the germline V gene. This CDR3 spans 18 amino acids. CDR3 region: CASSDSASGGPSTDTQYF. The CDR3 DNA sequence: TGTGCCAGCAGTGACTCGGCTAGCGGGGGCCCTAGCACAGATACGCAGTATTTT.

This sequence joins TRBV20-1 and TRBJ2-5; D might be TRBD1 (5 bases). Trimming left V 2 bases short and J 5 bases short, with 9 bases between. CDR3 size: 12 residues. The V gene's germline CDR1 is DFQATT and CDR2 SNEGSKA (reference sequence). CDR3 protein: CSARMGQETQYF. The CDR3, as DNA: TGCAGTGCTAGAATGGGGCAGGAGACCCAGTACTTC.

This chain links TRBV11-2 with TRBJ2-7, with 8 bases fitting TRBD2. V shed 5 bases and J 5 bases; nucleotides not matched to a gene: 14. The CDR3 length is 16 residues. CDR1 and CDR2 from the germline V gene are SGHAT and FQNNGV. CDR3 sequence: CASSRSSGAGVDEQYF. The CDR3 region has the DNA TGTGCCAGCAGCCGAAGTAGCGGGGCAGGGGTAGACGAGCAGTACTTC.

In this sample, this clonotype turned up many times. This sequence joins TRBV4-1 and TRBJ1-2; TRBD1 matches at 8 bases. With 5 bases clipped from V and 7 bases from J, the junction kept 6 bases outside the gene matches. Germline CDR1 and CDR2: MGHRA and YSYEKL. The CDR3 contains 13 residues. Here the CDR3 DNA reads TGCGCCAGCAGCTTTGACAGGGGAGTTGGCTACACCTTC. This translates into CASSFDRGVGYTF.

This clonotype was seen many times. The V gene is TRBV11-2, the J gene TRBJ1-2, with 12 bases aligning to TRBD1. Germline CDR1 SGHAT, CDR2 FQNNGV. The length of the CDR3 is 16 residues. The junction had 8 bases not matched to a gene; V was cut back by 4 bases and J by 5 bases. The DNA of the CDR3 is TGTGCCAGCAGCTCCCGGGGGGACAGGGGGCTATATGGCTACACCTTC. It encodes CASSSRGDRGLYGYTF.

The CDR3 protein is CASSYPGTEDQPQHF. The CDR3 bases are TGTGCCAGCAGTTACCCGGGAACGGAGGATCAGCCCCAGCATTTT. V gene TRBV6-2 or TRBV6-3 combines with J gene TRBJ1-5; no clear D gene. Trimming took 2 bases from V and 5 from J, leaving 13 bases between them. CDR1 is MNHEY and CDR2 is SVGEGT in the germline V gene. The CDR3 covers 15 residues.

V gene TRBV30 combines with J gene TRBJ2-3, with D perhaps matching TRBD2 (5 bases). Germline lookup yields CDR1 GTSNPN and CDR2 SVGIG (reference sequence). V was cut by 3 bases and J by 6 bases, with 16 bases left in between. The CDR3 is made up of 14 amino acids. CDR3 nucleotide sequence: TGTGCCTGGAGGAAAACTAGTTTCGGGGATACGCAGTATTTT. This codes for CAWRKTSFGDTQYF.

This clonotype was observed at least ten times. In DNA, the CDR3 is TGCGCCAGCAGCCCCATAATTACAGGGGAAGAGACCCAGTACTTC. Translated, it gives CASSPIITGEETQYF. This chain uses TRBV5-1 with TRBJ2-5, with TRBD1 identical over 7 bases. J gave up 3 bases and V 4 bases, and 9 bases lay outside the gene matches. CDR3 length: 15 amino acids. Germline CDR1 and CDR2: SGHRS and YFSETQ.

This clonotype was recorded a few times. The V gene is TRBV2, the J gene TRBJ2-7; D uncertain. The CDR3 is 11 residues long. Between the trimmed V and J ends, which lost 7 bases and 7 bases, there was a span of 11 bases. Germline V gives CDR1 SNHLY, CDR2 FYNNEI. In nucleotides, the CDR3 is TGTGCCAGCACCAGGTTCGGGGAGCAGTACTTC. Its translation: CASTRFGEQYF.

This clonotype has only a few counts. The rearrangement uses TRBV6-1 and TRBJ2-3; 7 bases align to TRBD2. V was clipped by 7 bases and J by 0 bases; unmatched bases: 19. Germline V gene data show CDR1 as MNHNS and CDR2 as SASEGT. The CDR3 contains 19 residues. The CDR3 region is CASTKLYEGLAVSTDTQYF. The DNA for the CDR3 is TGTGCCAGCACCAAACTTTACGAAGGTCTAGCGGTTAGCACAGATACGCAGTATTTT.

This clonotype was observed a handful of times. The chain employs TRBV28 and TRBJ1-2, with D possibly TRBD1 on 5 matching bases. The length of the CDR3 is 13 residues. Looked up from germline, CDR1 is MDHEN and CDR2 is SYDVKM. Trimming removed 6 bases at V and 8 bases at J, with 16 bases between. In nucleotides, the CDR3 is TGTGCCAGCAGCTCAGGTCGGGGGAAAGGCTACACCTTC. Its protein product is CASSSGRGKGYTF.